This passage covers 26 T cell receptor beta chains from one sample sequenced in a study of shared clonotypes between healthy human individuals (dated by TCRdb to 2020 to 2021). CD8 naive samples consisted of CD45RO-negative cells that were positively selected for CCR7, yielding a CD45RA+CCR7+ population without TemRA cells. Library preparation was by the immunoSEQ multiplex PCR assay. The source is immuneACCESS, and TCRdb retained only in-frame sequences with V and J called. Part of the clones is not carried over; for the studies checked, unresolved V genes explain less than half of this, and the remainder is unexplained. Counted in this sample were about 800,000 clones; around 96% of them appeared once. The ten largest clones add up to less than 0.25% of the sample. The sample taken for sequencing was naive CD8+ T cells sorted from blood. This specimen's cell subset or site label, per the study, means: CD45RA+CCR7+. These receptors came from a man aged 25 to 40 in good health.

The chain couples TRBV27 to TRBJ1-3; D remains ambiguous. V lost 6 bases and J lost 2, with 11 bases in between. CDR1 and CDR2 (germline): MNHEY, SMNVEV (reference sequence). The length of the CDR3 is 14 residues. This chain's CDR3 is CASSKGSAGNTIYF. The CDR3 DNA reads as TGTGCCAGCAGCAAAGGGTCCGCTGGAAACACCATATATTTT.

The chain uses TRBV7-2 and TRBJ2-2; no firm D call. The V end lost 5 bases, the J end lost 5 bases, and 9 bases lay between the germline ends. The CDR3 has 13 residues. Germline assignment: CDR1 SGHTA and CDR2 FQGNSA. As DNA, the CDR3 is TGTGCCAGCAGCCTGGTGGAAACCGGGGAGCTGTTTTTT. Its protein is CASSLVETGELFF.

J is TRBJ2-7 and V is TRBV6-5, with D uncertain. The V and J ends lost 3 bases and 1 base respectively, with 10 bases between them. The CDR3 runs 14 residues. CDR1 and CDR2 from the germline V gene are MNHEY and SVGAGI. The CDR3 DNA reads TGTGCCAGCAGTTATGGGTCGGATTCCTACGAGCAGTACTTC. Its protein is CASSYGSDSYEQYF.

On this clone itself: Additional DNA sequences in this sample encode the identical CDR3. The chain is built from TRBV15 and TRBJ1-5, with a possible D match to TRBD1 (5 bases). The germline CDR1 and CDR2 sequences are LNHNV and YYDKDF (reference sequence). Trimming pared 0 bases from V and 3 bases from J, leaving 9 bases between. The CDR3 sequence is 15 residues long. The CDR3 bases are TGTGCCACCAGCAGAGATCGGGGGATCAATCAGCCCCAGCATTTT. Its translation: CATSRDRGINQPQHF.

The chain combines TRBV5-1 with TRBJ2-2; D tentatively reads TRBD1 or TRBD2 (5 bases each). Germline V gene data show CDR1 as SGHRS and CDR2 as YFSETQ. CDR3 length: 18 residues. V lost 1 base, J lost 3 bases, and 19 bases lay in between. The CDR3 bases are TGCGCCAGCAGCTTGACCCCCCGGGACCCCTACTACACCGGGGAGCTGTTTTTT. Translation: CASSLTPRDPYYTGELFF.

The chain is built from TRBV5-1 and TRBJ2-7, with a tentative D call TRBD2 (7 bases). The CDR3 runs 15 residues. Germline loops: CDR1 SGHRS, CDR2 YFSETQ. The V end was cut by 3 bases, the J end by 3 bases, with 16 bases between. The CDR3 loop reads CASSSGGQLGYEQYF. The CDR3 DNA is TGCGCCAGCAGCTCGGGAGGACAGCTGGGCTACGAGCAGTACTTC. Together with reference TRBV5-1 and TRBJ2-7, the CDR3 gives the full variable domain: KAGVTQTPRYLIKTRGQQVTLSCSPISGHRSVSWYQQTPGQGLQFLFEYFSETQRNKGNFPGRFSGRQFSNSRSEMNVSTLELGDSALYLCASSSGGQLGYEQYFGPGTRLTVT.

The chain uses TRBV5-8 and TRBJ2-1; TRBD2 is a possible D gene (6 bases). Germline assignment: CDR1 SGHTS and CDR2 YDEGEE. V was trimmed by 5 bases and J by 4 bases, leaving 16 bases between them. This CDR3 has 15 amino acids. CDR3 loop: CASSNFRDSYNEQFF. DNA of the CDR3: TGTGCCAGCAGTAACTTCCGGGACTCATACAATGAGCAGTTCTTC. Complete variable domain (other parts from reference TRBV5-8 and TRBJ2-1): EAGVTQSPTHLIKTRGQQATLRCSPISGHTSVYWYQQALGLGLQFLLWYDEGEERNRGNFPPRFSGRQFPNYSSELNVNALELEDSALYLCASSNFRDSYNEQFFGPGTRLTVL.

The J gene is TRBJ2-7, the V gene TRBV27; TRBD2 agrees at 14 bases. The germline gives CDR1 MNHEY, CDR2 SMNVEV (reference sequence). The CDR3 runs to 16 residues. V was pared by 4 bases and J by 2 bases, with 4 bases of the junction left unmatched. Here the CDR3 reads CASSSGLAGGAYEQYF. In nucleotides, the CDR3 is TGTGCCAGCAGTTCCGGACTAGCGGGAGGAGCCTACGAGCAGTACTTC.

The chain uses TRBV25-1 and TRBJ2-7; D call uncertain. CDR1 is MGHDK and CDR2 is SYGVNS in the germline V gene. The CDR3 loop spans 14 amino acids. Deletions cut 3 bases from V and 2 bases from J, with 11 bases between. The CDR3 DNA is TGTGCCAGCAGTGATCGGAACTTCGCCTACGAGCAGTACTTC. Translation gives CASSDRNFAYEQYF.

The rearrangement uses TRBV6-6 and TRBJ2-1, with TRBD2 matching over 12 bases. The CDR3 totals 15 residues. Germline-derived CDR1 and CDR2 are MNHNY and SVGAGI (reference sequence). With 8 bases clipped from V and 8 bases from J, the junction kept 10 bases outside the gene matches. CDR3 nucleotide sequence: TGTGCCAGCGAAGCCCGACTAGCGGGAGATTATGAGCAGTTCTTC. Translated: CASEARLAGDYEQFF.

The CDR3 DNA reads as TGTGCCAGCAGCTCAGAAACCCCCTACGAGCAGTACTTC. The encoded protein is CASSSETPYEQYF. The chain recombines TRBV11-2 with TRBJ2-7; no reliable D call. Germline CDR1 is SGHAT and CDR2 is FQNNGV. The CDR3 loop spans 13 amino acids. Trimming cost V 4 bases and J 2 bases, with 9 bases left between them.

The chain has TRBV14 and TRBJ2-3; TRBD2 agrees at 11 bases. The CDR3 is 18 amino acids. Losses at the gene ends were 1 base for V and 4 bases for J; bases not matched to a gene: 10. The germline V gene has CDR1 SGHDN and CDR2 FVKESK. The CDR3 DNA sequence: TGTGCCAGCAGCCAAGTCCATCTACTAGCGGGAGCATCAGATACGCAGTATTTT. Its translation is CASSQVHLLAGASDTQYF.

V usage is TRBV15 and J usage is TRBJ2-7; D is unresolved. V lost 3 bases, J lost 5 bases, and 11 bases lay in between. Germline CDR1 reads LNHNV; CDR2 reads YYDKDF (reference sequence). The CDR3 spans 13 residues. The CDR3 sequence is CATSSTPSHEQYF. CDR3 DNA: TGTGCCACCAGCAGTACCCCGAGCCACGAGCAGTACTTC.

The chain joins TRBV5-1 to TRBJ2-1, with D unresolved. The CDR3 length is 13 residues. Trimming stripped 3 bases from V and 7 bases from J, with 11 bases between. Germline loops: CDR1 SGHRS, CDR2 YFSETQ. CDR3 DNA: TGCGCCAGCAGCTCGGGCATGGGGAATGAGCAGTTCTTC. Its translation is CASSSGMGNEQFF.

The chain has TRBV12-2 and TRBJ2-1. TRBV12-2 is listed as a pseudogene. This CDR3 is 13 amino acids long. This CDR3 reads CASRLPFWDEQFF. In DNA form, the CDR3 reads TGTGCAAGTCGCTTACCCTTTTGGGATGAGCAGTTCTTC.

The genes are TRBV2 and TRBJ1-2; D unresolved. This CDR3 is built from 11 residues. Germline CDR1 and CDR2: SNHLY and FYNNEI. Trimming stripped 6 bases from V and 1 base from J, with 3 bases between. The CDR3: CASSFNYGYTF. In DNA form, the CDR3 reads TGTGCCAGCAGCTTTAACTATGGCTACACCTTC.

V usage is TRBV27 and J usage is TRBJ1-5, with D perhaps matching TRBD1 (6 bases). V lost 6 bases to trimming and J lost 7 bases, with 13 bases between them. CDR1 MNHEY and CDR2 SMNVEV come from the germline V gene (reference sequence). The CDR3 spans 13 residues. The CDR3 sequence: CASSQKGGQPQHF. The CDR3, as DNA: TGTGCCAGCAGCCAAAAAGGGGGACAGCCCCAGCATTTT.

The CDR3 spells CSVTGLQSSYEQYF. The CDR3 region has the DNA TGCAGCGTTACCGGACTGCAGAGCTCCTACGAGCAGTACTTC. The V and J genes are TRBV29-1 and TRBJ2-7; maybe TRBD2 (5 bases). V shed 5 bases and J shed 0 bases, with 14 bases lying between them. The CDR3 contains 14 residues. The V gene's germline CDR1 is SQVTM and CDR2 ANQGSEA.

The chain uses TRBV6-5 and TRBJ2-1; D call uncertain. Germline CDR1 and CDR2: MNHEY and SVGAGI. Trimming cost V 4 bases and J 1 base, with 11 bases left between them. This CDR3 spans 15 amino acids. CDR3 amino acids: CASSLYTSSYNEQFF. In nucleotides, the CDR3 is TGTGCCAGCAGTTTATACACCTCGTCCTACAATGAGCAGTTCTTC.

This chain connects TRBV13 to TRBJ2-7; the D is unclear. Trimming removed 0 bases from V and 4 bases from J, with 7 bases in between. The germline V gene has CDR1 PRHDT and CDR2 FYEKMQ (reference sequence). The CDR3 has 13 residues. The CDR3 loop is CASSLGKNYEQYF. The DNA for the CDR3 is TGTGCCAGCAGCTTAGGAAAAAATTACGAGCAGTACTTC. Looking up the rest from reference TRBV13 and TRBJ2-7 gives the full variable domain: AAGVIQSPRHLIKEKRETATLKCYPIPRHDTVYWYQQGPGQDPQFLISFYEKMQSDKGSIPDRFSAQQFSDYHSELNMSSLELGDSALYFCASSLGKNYEQYFGPGTRLTVT.

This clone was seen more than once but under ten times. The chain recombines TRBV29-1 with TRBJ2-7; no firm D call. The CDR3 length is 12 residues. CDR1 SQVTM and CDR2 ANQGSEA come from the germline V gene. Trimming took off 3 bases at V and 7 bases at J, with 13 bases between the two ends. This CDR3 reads CSVDTPAGEQYF. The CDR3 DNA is TGCAGCGTTGATACGCCAGCCGGGGAGCAGTACTTC.

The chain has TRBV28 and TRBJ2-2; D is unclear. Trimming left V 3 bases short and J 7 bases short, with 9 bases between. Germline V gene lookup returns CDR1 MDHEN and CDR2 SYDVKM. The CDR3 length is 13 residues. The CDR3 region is CASSLGGVGELFF. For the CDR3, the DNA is TGTGCCAGCAGTTTGGGTGGGGTCGGGGAGCTGTTTTTT.

CDR3 sequence reads: CASSFPPTDMNTEAFF. The CDR3 DNA reads as TGTGCCAGCAGCTTTCCCCCGACGGACATGAACACTGAAGCTTTCTTT. V and J are TRBV7-9 and TRBJ1-1; D may be TRBD1 (5 bases). Germline CDR1 and CDR2: SEHNR and FQNEAQ (reference sequence). The V and J ends lost 3 bases and 0 bases respectively, with 14 bases between them. This CDR3 is built from 16 residues. Drawing the rest from reference TRBV7-9 and TRBJ1-1, the complete variable domain is DTGVSQNPRHKITKRGQNVTFRCDPISEHNRLYWYRQTLGQGPEFLTYFQNEAQLEKSRLLSDRFSAERPKGSFSTLEIQRTEQGDSAMYLCASSFPPTDMNTEAFFGQGTRLTVV.

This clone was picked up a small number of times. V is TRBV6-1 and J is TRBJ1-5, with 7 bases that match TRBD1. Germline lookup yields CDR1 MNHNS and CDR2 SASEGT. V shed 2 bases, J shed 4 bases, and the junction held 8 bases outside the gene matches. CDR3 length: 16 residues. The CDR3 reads CASSERDRARNQPQHF. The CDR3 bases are TGTGCCAGCAGTGAACGTGACAGGGCGAGGAATCAGCCCCAGCATTTT.

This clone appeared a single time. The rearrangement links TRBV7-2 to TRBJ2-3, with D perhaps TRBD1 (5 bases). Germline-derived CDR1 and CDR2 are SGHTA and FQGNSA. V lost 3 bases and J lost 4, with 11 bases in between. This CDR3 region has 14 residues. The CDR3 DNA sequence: TGTGCCAGCAGCTTGGGGCTTCAGTCAGATACGCAGTATTTT. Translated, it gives CASSLGLQSDTQYF.

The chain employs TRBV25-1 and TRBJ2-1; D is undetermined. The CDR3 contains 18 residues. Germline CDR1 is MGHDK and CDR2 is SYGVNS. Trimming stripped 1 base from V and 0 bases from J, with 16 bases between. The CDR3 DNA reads TGTGCCAGCAGTGAATCGAGACGGCGTATCTCCTCCTACAATGAGCAGTTCTTC. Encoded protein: CASSESRRRISSYNEQFF.